This is a list of T cell receptor beta chains from one sample in a study of long-term antiretroviral therapy in people with HIV. Sequencing was performed with immunoSEQ multiplex PCR; in TCRdb, only in-frame clones are kept and a portion is missing. The sample holds almost 30,000 clones, 70% to 90% seen once. The sequencing used unsorted PBMCs, collected 3.2 years before starting antiretroviral therapy. The source of these receptors is a man aged 50 to 60 with HIV. Both conserved end residues are part of each CDR3. A D gene is named only where the DNA matches it firmly. Rows give clone size only sometimes, using once, few, many, or a class for an expanded clone.

j_call	clone_size	d_call	v_call	cdr3_aa	cdr3_nt
TRBJ2-3	.	.	TRBV4-1	CASKSRPRSLPTSPSTDTQYF	TGCGCCAGTAAATCGAGGCCGAGGTCCCTGCCTACCAGTCCTAGCACAGATACGCAGTATTTT
TRBJ1-1	.	.	TRBV6-1	CASSETGVNTEAFF	TGTGCCAGCAGTGAAACAGGAGTGAACACTGAAGCTTTCTTT
TRBJ2-7	.	TRBD1	TRBV10-3	CAIRDRVYEQYF	TGTGCCATCCGGGACAGGGTCTACGAGCAGTACTTC
TRBJ2-1	.	TRBD1	TRBV19	CASSLGTGAYNEQFF	TGTGCCAGTAGTTTAGGGACAGGGGCCTACAATGAGCAGTTCTTC
TRBJ2-5	.	.	TRBV5-1	CASSLSASGGRETQYF	TGCGCCAGCAGCTTGTCGGCCAGCGGAGGGAGAGAGACCCAGTACTTC
TRBJ2-7	.	TRBD2	TRBV15	CATTVAGVSEQYF	TGTGCCACCACTGTAGCGGGGGTCTCCGAGCAGTACTTC
TRBJ1-2	.	.	TRBV21-1	CASSKNPGQGYGYTF	TGTGCCAGCAGCAAAAACCCGGGACAGGGGTACGGCTACACCTTC
TRBJ1-3	few	.	TRBV6-1	CASSVGTVDTIYF	TGTGCCAGCAGTGTAGGAACGGTTGACACCATATATTTT
TRBJ2-5	.	.	TRBV2	CASRTSWEETQYF	TGTGCCAGCAGGACCTCTTGGGAAGAGACCCAGTACTTC
TRBJ2-7	.	TRBD2	TRBV7-8	CASSLGTSDSSYEQYF	TGTGCCAGCAGCTTAGGGACTAGCGACAGCTCCTACGAGCAGTACTTC
TRBJ2-7	.	TRBD1	TRBV6-1	CASGTGNYEQYF	TGTGCCAGCGGGACAGGAAACTACGAGCAGTACTTC
TRBJ1-1	.	.	TRBV6-1	CASSSQGNTEAFF	TGTGCCAGCAGTTCCCAGGGGAACACTGAAGCTTTCTTT
TRBJ1-1	.	.	TRBV30	CAWRAGYVAEAFF	TGTGCCTGGAGAGCAGGGTACGTCGCTGAAGCTTTCTTT
TRBJ2-5	once	TRBD1	TRBV18	CASSYLDREFQETQYF	TGTGCCAGCTCATACCTTGACAGGGAGTTCCAAGAGACCCAGTACTTC
TRBJ2-5	.	.	TRBV4-1	CASSLVFQETQYF	TGCGCCAGCAGCCTAGTATTCCAAGAGACCCAGTACTTC
TRBJ1-5	.	TRBD1	TRBV30	CAWSHGQGWDQPQHF	TGTGCCTGGAGTCACGGACAGGGGTGGGACCAGCCCCAGCATTTT
TRBJ2-2	.	TRBD2	TRBV6-4	CASRKSGTSGRDYTGELFF	TGTGCCAGCAGGAAATCCGGGACTAGCGGGAGAGATTACACCGGGGAGCTGTTTTTT
TRBJ2-2	.	.	TRBV19	CASTNPGSGAGELFF	TGTGCCAGTACTAATCCCGGGAGTGGGGCCGGGGAGCTGTTTTTT
TRBJ2-7	.	.	TRBV6-5	CASSYSASRPTYEQYF	TGTGCCAGCAGTTACTCTGCTAGCAGGCCTACCTACGAGCAGTACTTC
TRBJ1-6	once	.	TRBV5-1	CASSLVQRPNSPLHF	TGCGCCAGCAGCTTGGTACAGAGACCCAATTCACCCCTCCACTTT
TRBJ2-7	few	TRBD1	TRBV2	CASRASGGGNEQYF	TGTGCCAGCAGGGCCTCAGGGGGCGGGAACGAGCAGTACTTC
TRBJ2-1	.	.	TRBV7-9	CASGLAGSYNEQFF	TGTGCCAGCGGGCTTGCGGGCTCCTACAATGAGCAGTTCTTC
TRBJ1-4	.	.	TRBV5-1	CASSLGPVGTNEKLFF	TGCGCCAGCAGCTTGGGACCCGTCGGGACTAATGAAAAACTGTTTTTT
TRBJ2-7	few	TRBD2	TRBV5-1	CASSLPGLAGEEQYF	TGCGCCAGCAGCTTGCCGGGACTAGCGGGTGAGGAGCAGTACTTC
TRBJ1-2	.	.	TRBV11-2	CASSLNWEAPGGYTF	TGTGCCAGCAGCCTGAATTGGGAGGCGCCGGGGGGCTACACCTTC
TRBJ1-2	.	TRBD1	TRBV19	CASSSADRVVYGYTF	TGTGCCAGTAGTTCGGCGGACAGGGTTGTCTATGGCTACACCTTC
TRBJ2-5	.	.	TRBV5-1	CASSLDQGQETQYF	TGCGCCAGCAGCTTGGATCAGGGACAAGAGACCCAGTACTTC
TRBJ2-3	.	.	TRBV27	CASSLDRDSTQYF	TGTGCCAGCAGTTTAGACCGGGACTCGACGCAGTATTTT
TRBJ2-7	.	TRBD2	TRBV7-2	CASSRALAGGSYEQYF	TGTGCCAGCAGCCGAGCTCTAGCGGGGGGCTCCTACGAGCAGTACTTC
TRBJ2-5	.	.	TRBV27	CASSSGGETQYF	TGTGCCAGCAGTTCAGGGGGGGAGACCCAGTACTTC
TRBJ2-7	.	.	TRBV27	CASSLGSGPPREQYF	TGTGCCAGCAGTCTCGGATCGGGGCCCCCTCGCGAGCAGTACTTC
TRBJ1-2	.	.	TRBV30	CAWYRRDPRRGGYTF	TGTGCCTGGTACCGCCGGGACCCCCGAAGGGGTGGCTACACCTTC
TRBJ2-1	.	.	TRBV2	CASSEQDHNEQFF	TGTGCCAGCAGTGAACAGGACCACAATGAGCAGTTCTTC
TRBJ2-1	.	TRBD2	TRBV5-4	CASSLRLAGVGNEQFF	TGTGCCAGCAGCTTGAGACTAGCGGGAGTGGGCAATGAGCAGTTCTTC
TRBJ1-2	.	TRBD1	TRBV30	CAWGPEDRGYGYTF	TGTGCCTGGGGGCCCGAGGACAGGGGTTATGGCTACACCTTC
TRBJ1-5	.	.	TRBV10-3	CAISAQLNSNQPQHF	TGTGCCATCAGTGCCCAGCTTAATAGCAATCAGCCCCAGCATTTT
TRBJ2-5	.	.	TRBV10-3	CATSRGAGETQYF	TGTGCCACCTCAAGGGGGGCAGGAGAGACCCAGTACTTC
TRBJ1-5	.	.	TRBV2	CASSAPGGSRDQPQHF	TGTGCCAGCAGTGCCCCGGGGGGTTCGAGGGATCAGCCCCAGCATTTT
TRBJ2-2	.	.	TRBV5-1	CASSPNTDTGELFF	TGCGCCAGCAGCCCTAACACGGACACCGGGGAGCTGTTTTTT
TRBJ2-7	.	.	TRBV10-3	CAIKSEGEQYF	TGTGCCATCAAAAGCGAGGGCGAGCAGTACTTC
TRBJ2-7	.	TRBD1	TRBV5-4	CASSPGTGPSYEQYF	TGTGCCAGCAGCCCCGGGACAGGTCCCTCCTACGAGCAGTACTTC
TRBJ2-5	.	TRBD2	TRBV5-6	CASSEGLVYQETQYF	TGTGCCAGCAGCGAAGGACTAGTTTACCAAGAGACCCAGTACTTC
TRBJ2-7	.	.	TRBV6-5	CASSYPGTLEQYF	TGTGCCAGCAGTTACCCGGGGACTCTAGAGCAGTACTTC
TRBJ2-7	.	TRBD1	TRBV4-1	CASSQGPGQGTYEQYF	TGCGCCAGCAGCCAGGGACCGGGACAGGGGACCTACGAGCAGTACTTC
TRBJ2-2	.	TRBD2	TRBV7-9	CASSLGLAGDTGELFF	TGTGCCAGCAGTTTAGGACTAGCGGGGGACACCGGGGAGCTGTTTTTT
TRBJ1-2	.	.	TRBV28	CASRFHRPPVDYGYTF	TGTGCCAGCAGGTTTCACCGGCCACCGGTAGACTATGGCTACACCTTC
TRBJ2-7	.	.	TRBV2	CASSPRGVYEQYF	TGTGCCAGCAGCCCGAGAGGGGTCTACGAGCAGTACTTC
TRBJ1-6	.	TRBD1	TRBV27	CASSFMDRRGSPLHF	TGTGCCAGCAGTTTTATGGACAGGCGGGGTTCACCCCTCCACTTT
TRBJ2-7	.	TRBD1	TRBV18	CASSPSGQASYEQYF	TGTGCCAGCTCACCGTCGGGACAGGCGTCCTACGAGCAGTACTTC